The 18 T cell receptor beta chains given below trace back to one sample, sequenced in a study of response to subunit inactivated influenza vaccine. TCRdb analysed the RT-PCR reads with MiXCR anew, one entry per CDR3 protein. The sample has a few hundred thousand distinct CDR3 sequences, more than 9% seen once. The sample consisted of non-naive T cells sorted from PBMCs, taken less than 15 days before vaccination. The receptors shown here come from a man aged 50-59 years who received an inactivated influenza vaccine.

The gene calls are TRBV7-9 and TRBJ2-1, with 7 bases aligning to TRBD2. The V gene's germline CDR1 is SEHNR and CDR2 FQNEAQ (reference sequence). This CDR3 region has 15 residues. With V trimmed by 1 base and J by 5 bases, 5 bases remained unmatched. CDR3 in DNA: TGTGCCAGCAGCTTAGAGGGACTACTCAACAATGAGCAGTTCTTC. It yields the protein CASSLEGLLNNEQFF.

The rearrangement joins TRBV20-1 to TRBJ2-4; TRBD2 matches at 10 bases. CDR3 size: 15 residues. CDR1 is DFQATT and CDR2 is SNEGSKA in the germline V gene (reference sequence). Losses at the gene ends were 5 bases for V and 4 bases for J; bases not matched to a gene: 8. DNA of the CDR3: TGCAGTGCTCCCACAGCGGGGGGGCCGAAAAACATTCAGTACTTC. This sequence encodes CSAPTAGGPKNIQYF.

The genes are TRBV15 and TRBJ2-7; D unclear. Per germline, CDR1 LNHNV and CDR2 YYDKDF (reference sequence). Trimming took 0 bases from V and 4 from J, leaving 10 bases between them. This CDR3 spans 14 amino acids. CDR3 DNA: TGTGCCACCAGCAGAGATCTCACTGGGTACGAGCAGTACTTC. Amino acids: CATSRDLTGYEQYF.

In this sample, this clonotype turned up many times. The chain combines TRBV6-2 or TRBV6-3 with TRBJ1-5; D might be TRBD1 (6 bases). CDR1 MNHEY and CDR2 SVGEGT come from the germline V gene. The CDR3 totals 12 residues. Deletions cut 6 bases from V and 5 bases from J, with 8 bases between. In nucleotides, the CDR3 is TGTGCCAGCAGAGAGGGGGATCAGCCCCAGCATTTT. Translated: CASREGDQPQHF.

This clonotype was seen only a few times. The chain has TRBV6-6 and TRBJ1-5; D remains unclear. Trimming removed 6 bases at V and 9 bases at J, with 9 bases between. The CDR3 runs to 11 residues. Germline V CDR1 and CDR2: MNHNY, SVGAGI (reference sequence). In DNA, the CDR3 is TGTGCCAGCAGATTGGACGGGCCCCAGCATTTT. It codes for CASRLDGPQHF.

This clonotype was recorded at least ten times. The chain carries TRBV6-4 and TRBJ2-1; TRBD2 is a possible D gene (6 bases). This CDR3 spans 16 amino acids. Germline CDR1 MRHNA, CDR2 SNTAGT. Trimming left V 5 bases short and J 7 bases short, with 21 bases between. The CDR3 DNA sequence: TGTGCCAGCAGTAAAAAGGAGAGTGGAGGGCCGAATGAGCAGTTCTTC. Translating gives CASSKKESGGPNEQFF.

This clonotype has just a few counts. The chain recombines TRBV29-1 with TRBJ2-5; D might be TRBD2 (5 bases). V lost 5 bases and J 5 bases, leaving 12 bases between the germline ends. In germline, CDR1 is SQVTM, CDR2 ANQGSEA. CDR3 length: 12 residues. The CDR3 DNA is TGCAGCGTTAGGCGGCCGGGGGAGACCCAGTACTTC. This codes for CSVRRPGETQYF.

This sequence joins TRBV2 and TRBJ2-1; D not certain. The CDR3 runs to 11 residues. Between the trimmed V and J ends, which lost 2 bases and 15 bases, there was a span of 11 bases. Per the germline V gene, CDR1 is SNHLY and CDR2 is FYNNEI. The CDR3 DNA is TGTGCCAGCAGTGAATCGTTCGTAGGGTTCTTC. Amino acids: CASSESFVGFF.

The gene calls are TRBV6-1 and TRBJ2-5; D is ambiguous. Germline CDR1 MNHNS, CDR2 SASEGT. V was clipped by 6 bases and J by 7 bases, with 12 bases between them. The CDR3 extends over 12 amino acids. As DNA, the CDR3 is TGTGCCAGCAGCTACCCCTCCGGGACCCAGTACTTC. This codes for CASSYPSGTQYF.

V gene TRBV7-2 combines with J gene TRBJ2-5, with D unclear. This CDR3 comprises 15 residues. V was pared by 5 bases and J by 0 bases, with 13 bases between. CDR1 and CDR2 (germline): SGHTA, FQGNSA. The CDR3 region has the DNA TGTGCCAGCAGCCCCATAGGGCAGAACCAAGAGACCCAGTACTTC. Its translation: CASSPIGQNQETQYF.

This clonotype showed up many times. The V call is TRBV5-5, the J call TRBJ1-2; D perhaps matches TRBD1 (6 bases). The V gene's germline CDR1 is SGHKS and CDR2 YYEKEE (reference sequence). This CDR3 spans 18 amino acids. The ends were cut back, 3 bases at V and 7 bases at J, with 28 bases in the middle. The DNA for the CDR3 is TGTGCCAGCAGCTCCATAACCGCCTGGGGGCCCAGTCATGGTGGCTACACCTTC. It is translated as CASSSITAWGPSHGGYTF.

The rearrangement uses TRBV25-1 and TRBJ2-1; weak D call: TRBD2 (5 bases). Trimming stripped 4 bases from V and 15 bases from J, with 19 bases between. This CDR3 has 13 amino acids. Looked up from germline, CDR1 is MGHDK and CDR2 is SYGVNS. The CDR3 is CASSAGLFLIPFF. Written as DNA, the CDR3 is TGTGCCAGCAGTGCCGGACTCTTTCTAATTCCGTTCTTC.

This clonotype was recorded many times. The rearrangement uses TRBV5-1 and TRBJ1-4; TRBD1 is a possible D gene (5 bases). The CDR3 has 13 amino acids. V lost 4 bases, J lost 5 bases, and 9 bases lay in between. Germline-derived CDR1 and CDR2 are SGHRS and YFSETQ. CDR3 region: CASSGRDNEKLFF. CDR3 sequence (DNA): TGCGCCAGCAGCGGCCGGGACAATGAAAAACTGTTTTTT.

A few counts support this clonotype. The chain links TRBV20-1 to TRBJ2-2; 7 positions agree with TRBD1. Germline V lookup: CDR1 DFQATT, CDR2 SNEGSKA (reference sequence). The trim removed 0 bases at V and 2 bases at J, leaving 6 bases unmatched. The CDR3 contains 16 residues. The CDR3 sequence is CSARDPGTANTGELFF. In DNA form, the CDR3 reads TGCAGTGCTAGAGATCCTGGGACAGCTAACACCGGGGAGCTGTTTTTT.

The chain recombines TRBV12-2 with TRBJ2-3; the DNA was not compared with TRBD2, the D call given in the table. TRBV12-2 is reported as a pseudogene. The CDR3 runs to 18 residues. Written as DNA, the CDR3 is TGTGCAAGTCGCTCGCGGGCCCGGTCTAGCGGGACCACAGATACGCAGTATTTT. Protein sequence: CASRSRARSSGTTDTQYF.

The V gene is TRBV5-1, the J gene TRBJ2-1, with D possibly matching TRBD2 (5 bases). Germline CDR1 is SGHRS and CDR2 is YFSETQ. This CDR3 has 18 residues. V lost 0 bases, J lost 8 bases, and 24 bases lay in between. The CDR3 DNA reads TGCGCCAGCAGCTTGGCCTCCGCTGGGAGTAGGTTACTTCATGAGCAGTTCTTC. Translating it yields CASSLASAGSRLLHEQFF.

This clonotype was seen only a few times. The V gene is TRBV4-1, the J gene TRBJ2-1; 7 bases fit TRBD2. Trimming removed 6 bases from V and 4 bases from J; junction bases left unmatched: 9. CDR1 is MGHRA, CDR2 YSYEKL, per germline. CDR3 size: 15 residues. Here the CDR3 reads CASSLGLGFYNEQFF. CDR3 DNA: TGCGCCAGCAGTCTAGGACTAGGCTTTTACAATGAGCAGTTCTTC.

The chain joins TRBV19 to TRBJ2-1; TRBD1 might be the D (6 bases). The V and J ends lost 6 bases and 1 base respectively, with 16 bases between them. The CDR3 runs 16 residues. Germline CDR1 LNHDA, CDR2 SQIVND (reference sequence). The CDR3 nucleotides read TGTGCCAGTAGCCCCGGGACACAAAGGTCCTACAATGAGCAGTTCTTC. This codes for CASSPGTQRSYNEQFF.